This TCR beta chain was observed in a study of beta chain features in type 1 diabetes. Whole-study context: There was similarity between patients and healthy donors in age, gender and cell yields.

V was pared by 1 base and J by 0 bases, with 7 bases between. Germline V gene sequence: CDR1 SGHVS, CDR2 FQNEAQ. This CDR3 contains 15 residues. The investigators reverse transcribed all of the isolated RNA, so they sequenced expressed TCRB transcripts. Clones were sequenced by immunoSEQ multiplex PCR, and TCRdb holds only the in-frame ones, with some missing. The sample lists a few hundred thousand clones, roughly a fifth occurring once. The sequenced sample was naive CD4+ T cells from blood. The TCR comes from a woman between 18 and 30 years old in good health. The V call is TRBV7-8, the J call TRBJ1-5; D possibly corresponds to TRBD1 (6 bases). The CDR3 region has the DNA TGTGCCAGCAGCTTAGAACAGGGTAGCAATCAGCCCCAGCATTTT. It encodes CASSLEQGSNQPQHF.